This T cell receptor beta chain is drawn from a study of T cell repertoires in cytomegalovirus infection. Study-wide background: Public TCR beta signatures marked donors with CMV infection and the matching HLA.

TCRdb reanalysed the reads using MiXCR and keeps one entry per CDR3 protein. Counted here are 300,000 to 450,000 distinct CDR3 sequences, 15% to 20% occurring once; the ten biggest clones make up around 10%. The sample holds a few counts of this clonotype. Its antigen is currently unknown. In germline, CDR1 is LGHDT, CDR2 YNNKEL (reference sequence). The V gene lost 0 bases and the J gene lost 12 bases, with 8 bases spanning the gap. CDR3 length equals 12 residues. General study points: HLA-C-restricted CMV-specific TCR beta clonotypes were dominant in the ex vivo response. Frequencies of public TCR beta families were cumulated, and this identified carriers of CMV plus the relevant HLA.

This chain uses TRBV3-1 with TRBJ2-2; D is unclear. The sample comprised PBMCs. This clonotype was obtained from a human donor in good health (CMV status not recorded). Some clones in this sample may be carry-over from other donors' samples. The chain's CDR3 is CASSQDLAKLFF. CDR3 nucleotides: TGTGCCAGCAGCCAAGATTTGGCAAAGCTGTTTTTT.